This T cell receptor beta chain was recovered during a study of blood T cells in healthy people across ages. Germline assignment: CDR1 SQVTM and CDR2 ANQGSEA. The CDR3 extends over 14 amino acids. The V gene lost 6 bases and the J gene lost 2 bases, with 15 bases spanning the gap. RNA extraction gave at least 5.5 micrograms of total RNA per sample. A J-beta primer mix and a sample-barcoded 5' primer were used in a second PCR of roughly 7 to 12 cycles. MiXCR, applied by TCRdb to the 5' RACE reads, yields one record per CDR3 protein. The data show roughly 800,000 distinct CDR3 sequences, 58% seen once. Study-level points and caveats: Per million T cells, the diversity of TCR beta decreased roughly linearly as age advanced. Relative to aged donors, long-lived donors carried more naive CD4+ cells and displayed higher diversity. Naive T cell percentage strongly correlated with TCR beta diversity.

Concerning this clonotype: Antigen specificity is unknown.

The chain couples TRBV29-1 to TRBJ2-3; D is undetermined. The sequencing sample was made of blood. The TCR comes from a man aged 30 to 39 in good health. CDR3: CSVGARTITDTQYF. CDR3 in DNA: TGCAGCGTGGGTGCCAGAACTATCACAGATACGCAGTATTTT.